A single sample is the source of the 24 T cell receptor beta chains below, sequenced in a study of OX40 agonist ivuxolimab in advanced cancers. Clones were read by immunoSEQ multiplex PCR, and TCRdb kept only the in-frame ones, dropping some. The table lists some 49,000 clones, around nine tenths of them singletons. The sample in question was CD4+ or CD8+ T cells sorted from blood, obtained in a trial of the OX40 agonist ivuxolimab. The receptors here all came from an adult with an advanced solid tumor such as melanoma, head and neck, liver or kidney cancer.

J is TRBJ1-1 and V is TRBV19, with D possibly matching TRBD1 (5 bases). This CDR3 is 14 amino acids long. The V end lost 6 bases, the J end lost 1 base, and 12 bases lay between the germline ends. Germline V lookup: CDR1 LNHDA, CDR2 SQIVND (reference sequence). The CDR3 sequence: CASSKSGGNTEAFF. The CDR3 nucleotides read TGTGCCAGTAGCAAATCGGGGGGGAACACTGAAGCTTTCTTT.

The CDR3 here is CAISADGMNTEAFF. CDR3 in DNA: TGTGCCATCAGTGCCGATGGAATGAACACTGAAGCTTTCTTT. V gene TRBV10-3 combines with J gene TRBJ1-1; D is ambiguous. The germline gives CDR1 ENHRY, CDR2 SYGVKD. The CDR3 length is 14 residues. The germline V and J ends were trimmed by 4 bases and 0 bases, with 9 bases remaining between them.

This chain uses TRBV5-4 with TRBJ2-7, with 9 positions matching TRBD2. CDR3 length: 16 residues. Germline CDR1 SGHNT, CDR2 YYREEE (reference sequence). V was clipped by 4 bases and J by 3 bases; unmatched bases: 11. The CDR3 DNA reads TGTGCCAGCAGCGGCGGGACTAGCCCACTCCTCTACGAGCAGTACTTC. Its translation is CASSGGTSPLLYEQYF.

V usage is TRBV15 and J usage is TRBJ2-7; possibly TRBD1 for D (5 bases). V lost 3 bases and J lost 6, with 27 bases in between. The CDR3 spans 18 residues. Looked up from germline, CDR1 is LNHNV and CDR2 is YYDKDF (reference sequence). The DNA for the CDR3 is TGTGCCACCAGCAGCCCCAGGGCTACGGGTGTTGGGTCTGTCGAGCAGTACTTC. Amino acid sequence: CATSSPRATGVGSVEQYF.

The chain is built from TRBV18 and TRBJ2-7; D is perhaps TRBD1 or TRBD2 (5 bases each). V lost 2 bases and J lost 1, with 15 bases in between. In germline, CDR1 is KGHSH, CDR2 LQKENI. CDR3 length: 16 amino acids. DNA of the CDR3: TGTGCCAGCTCACCATCATTCGGGGCAGGATCCTACGAGCAGTACTTC. It codes for CASSPSFGAGSYEQYF.

The rearrangement uses TRBV7-9 and TRBJ1-3; D is perhaps TRBD1 (6 bases). The V gene lost 1 base and the J gene lost 0 bases, with 16 bases spanning the gap. The CDR3 is 18 amino acids. Germline V gene data show CDR1 as SEHNR and CDR2 as FQNEAQ (reference sequence). Here the CDR3 reads CASSLGRGKGGSGNTIYF. CDR3 DNA: TGTGCCAGCAGCTTAGGACGGGGAAAAGGGGGCTCTGGAAACACCATATATTTT.

The chain couples TRBV7-8 to TRBJ2-7; D may be TRBD1 (6 bases). This CDR3 region has 13 residues. CDR1 SGHVS and CDR2 FQNEAQ come from the germline V gene. Trimming pared 1 base from V and 7 bases from J, leaving 11 bases between. Written as DNA, the CDR3 is TGTGCCAGCAGCTTAGGTACAGGGCGGGAGCAGTACTTC. This translates into CASSLGTGREQYF.

This chain joins TRBV7-2 and TRBJ2-5; a possible D gene is TRBD1 (5 bases). Germline loops: CDR1 SGHTA, CDR2 FQGNSA. V was clipped by 1 base and J by 3 bases, with 9 bases between them. This CDR3 is 14 amino acids long. The CDR3 DNA is TGTGCCAGCAGCTTAGTCCCAGGGAAAGAGACCCAGTACTTC. It translates to CASSLVPGKETQYF.

The chain is built from TRBV4-2 and TRBJ2-2, with 9 nucleotides matching TRBD1. The germline V gene encodes CDR1 LGHNA and CDR2 YNFKEQ. J gave up 4 bases and V 5 bases, and 5 bases lay outside the gene matches. The CDR3 contains 15 residues. The CDR3 is CASSTTGGGTGELFF. CDR3 sequence (DNA): TGTGCCAGCAGCACGACAGGGGGAGGCACCGGGGAGCTGTTTTTT.

The chain uses TRBV2 and TRBJ1-1, with D tentatively TRBD1 (5 bases). Germline V lookup: CDR1 SNHLY, CDR2 FYNNEI. Deletions cut 6 bases from V and 3 bases from J, with 11 bases between. This CDR3 has 13 amino acids. This chain's CDR3 is CASRGDLYTEAFF. The CDR3 bases are TGTGCCAGCAGGGGGGACCTCTACACTGAAGCTTTCTTT.

The rearrangement uses TRBV19 and TRBJ1-1; 10 nucleotides align to TRBD1. V was pared by 4 bases and J by 4 bases, with 0 bases of the junction left unmatched. Germline V gene sequence: CDR1 LNHDA, CDR2 SQIVND (reference sequence). This CDR3 contains 13 residues. As DNA, the CDR3 is TGTGCCAGTAGTAGACAGGGGGCCACTGAAGCTTTCTTT. Translated, it gives CASSRQGATEAFF.

This chain connects TRBV5-5 to TRBJ1-5; 12 positions match TRBD1. This CDR3 is built from 18 residues. With V trimmed by 4 bases and J by 0 bases, 8 bases remained unmatched. Germline lookup yields CDR1 SGHKS and CDR2 YYEKEE (reference sequence). CDR3 amino acids: CASSQQGTGGVSNQPQHF. Here the CDR3 DNA reads TGTGCCAGCAGCCAACAGGGGACAGGGGGCGTTAGCAATCAGCCCCAGCATTTT.

The chain couples TRBV4-1 to TRBJ1-2; a weak D match, TRBD1 (6 bases). The CDR3 length is 17 residues. Per the germline V gene, CDR1 is MGHRA and CDR2 is YSYEKL. V lost 0 bases and J 1 base, leaving 15 bases between the germline ends. CDR3 loop: CASSQEFGTRINYGYTF. Written as DNA, the CDR3 is TGCGCCAGCAGCCAAGAGTTCGGGACACGTATTAACTATGGCTACACCTTC.

This chain connects TRBV2 to TRBJ2-5; no firm D call. Trimming cost V 5 bases and J 9 bases, with 13 bases left between them. The length of the CDR3 is 12 residues. CDR1 is SNHLY and CDR2 is FYNNEI in the germline V gene. The CDR3 sequence is CASSPWTGAQYF. CDR3 in DNA: TGTGCCAGCAGTCCCTGGACCGGCGCCCAGTACTTC. The full variable domain, its missing parts supplied by reference TRBV2 and TRBJ2-5, is EPEVTQTPSHQVTQMGQEVILRCVPISNHLYFYWYRQILGQKVEFLVSFYNNEISEKSEIFDDQFSVERPDGSNFTLKIRSTKLEDSAMYFCASSPWTGAQYFGPGTRLLVL.

The chain joins TRBV7-8 to TRBJ2-7; 8 bases align to TRBD2. The germline V gene encodes CDR1 SGHVS and CDR2 FQNEAQ. This CDR3 is built from 15 residues. J was trimmed by 7 bases and V by 5 bases; bases with no gene match: 13. In DNA form, the CDR3 reads TGTGCCAGCAGCCCGGGAGGGGGAATCGTACGGGAGCAGTACTTC. This encodes CASSPGGGIVREQYF.

This rearrangement joins TRBV6-5 to TRBJ1-6; D unresolved. The V and J ends lost 6 bases and 0 bases respectively, with 9 bases between them. Per the germline V gene, CDR1 is MNHEY and CDR2 is SVGAGI. This CDR3 comprises 15 residues. In DNA, the CDR3 is TGTGCCAGCAGGGGCAGCGGCTCCTATAATTCACCCCTCCACTTT. Protein product: CASRGSGSYNSPLHF.

Only one count was recorded for this clone. V and J are TRBV6-5 and TRBJ2-7; TRBD1 might be the D (5 bases). This CDR3 is 13 amino acids long. The V end lost 6 bases, the J end lost 6 bases, and 15 bases lay between the germline ends. Germline CDR1 and CDR2: MNHEY and SVGAGI. CDR3 sequence reads: CASRQPGFLEQYF. The CDR3 coding sequence is TGTGCCAGCAGGCAACCAGGGTTCCTCGAGCAGTACTTC.

The chain joins TRBV14 to TRBJ2-5, with 10 bases lining up with TRBD2. V lost 3 bases to trimming and J lost 5 bases; unmatched junction nucleotides: 9. Germline V gene lookup returns CDR1 SGHDN and CDR2 FVKESK. This CDR3 contains 16 residues. CDR3 loop: CASSQSSGRLSETQYF. The CDR3 nucleotides are TGTGCCAGCAGCCAGTCTAGCGGGAGATTGTCGGAGACCCAGTACTTC.

J is TRBJ1-4 and V is TRBV18; D is perhaps TRBD1 (5 bases). V lost 2 bases and J lost 3, with 10 bases in between. This CDR3 comprises 15 residues. Germline assignment: CDR1 KGHSH and CDR2 LQKENI. CDR3 DNA: TGTGCCAGCTCACCAAATTGGGGGGCTAATGAAAAACTGTTTTTT. Residues: CASSPNWGANEKLFF.

CDR3: CASSSRDNSNTGELFF. In DNA form, the CDR3 reads TGTGCCAGCAGCTCGCGGGACAATTCGAACACCGGGGAGCTGTTTTTT. The chain employs TRBV13 and TRBJ2-2; D is possibly TRBD1 or TRBD2 (6 bases each). Trimming pared 4 bases from V and 0 bases from J, leaving 12 bases between. Germline V gene sequence: CDR1 PRHDT, CDR2 FYEKMQ (reference sequence). CDR3 size: 16 residues.

The V and J genes are TRBV28 and TRBJ2-7; 7 nucleotides match TRBD1. The length of the CDR3 is 15 residues. Germline V gene lookup returns CDR1 MDHEN and CDR2 SYDVKM. Unmatched junction bases numbered 15, after V lost 8 bases and J lost 5 bases. The CDR3 coding sequence is TGTGCCAGCCAAAATCCCCGGGGACAGCGCCACGAGCAGTACTTC. It specifies CASQNPRGQRHEQYF.

The chain has TRBV6-1 and TRBJ2-3, with TRBD2 matching 9 bases. Germline CDR1 is MNHNS and CDR2 is SASEGT. V lost 3 bases to trimming and J lost 0 bases; unmatched junction nucleotides: 4. The CDR3 runs 16 residues. The CDR3 DNA follows: TGTGCCAGCAGTGATAAAACTAGCGGGAGCACAGATACGCAGTATTTT. This sequence encodes CASSDKTSGSTDTQYF.

This clone showed up just a few times. The V call is TRBV13, the J call TRBJ2-7; TRBD1 agrees at 12 bases. V was clipped by 5 bases and J by 7 bases; unmatched bases: 12. Germline V CDR1 and CDR2: PRHDT, FYEKMQ (reference sequence). This CDR3 region has 16 residues. The CDR3 reads CASSARDRGHLGEQYF. The CDR3 coding sequence is TGTGCCAGCAGCGCTAGGGACAGGGGGCATCTGGGGGAGCAGTACTTC.

The rearrangement joins TRBV4-1 to TRBJ2-7; D ambiguous. The V gene's germline CDR1 is MGHRA and CDR2 YSYEKL. V was cut by 1 base and J by 0 bases, with 7 bases left in between. The length of the CDR3 is 14 residues. CDR3 sequence: CASSQGMTSYEQYF. The CDR3 DNA reads TGCGCCAGCAGCCAAGGGATGACCTCCTACGAGCAGTACTTC.